These 32 T cell receptor beta chains were all obtained from the same sample, sequenced in a study of cytomegalovirus exposure and HLA in healthy donors. With 60 Vbeta and 13 Jbeta primers, the PCR was carried out. Here immunoSEQ multiplex PCR was the method, and the copy in TCRdb shows in-frame clones only, minus some. The sample shows more than 75,000 clones, roughly four fifths of them seen only once. The sequencing sample was made of PBMCs. The receptors stem from a woman under 30 in good health and CMV-seropositive.

This chain connects TRBV5-1 to TRBJ2-7; D remains ambiguous. CDR1 and CDR2 (germline): SGHRS, YFSETQ. The CDR3 runs to 13 residues. V dropped 0 bases and J dropped 3 bases, with 7 bases sitting between them. CDR3 coding DNA: TGCGCCAGCAGCTTGGCCTTCGGCTACGAGCAGTACTTC. Protein sequence: CASSLAFGYEQYF.

The chain recombines TRBV29-1 with TRBJ2-3; D is possibly TRBD2 (5 bases). Germline V CDR1 and CDR2: SQVTM, ANQGSEA. The CDR3 length is 12 residues. The germline V and J ends were trimmed by 4 bases and 5 bases, with 10 bases remaining between them. The DNA of the CDR3 is TGCAGCGTTGTGGGAGCAGAAGATACGCAGTATTTT. It encodes CSVVGAEDTQYF.

The rearrangement uses TRBV10-2 and TRBJ2-3; 8 positions match TRBD2. CDR1 WSHSY and CDR2 SAAADI come from the germline V gene. The CDR3 extends over 15 amino acids. Germline trimming cut 2 bases from V and 9 bases from J; bases unmatched to any gene: 10. In nucleotides, the CDR3 is TGCGCCAGCAGTGAGGGAAGCGGGAGTCAACGAACGCAGTATTTT. Translated, it gives CASSEGSGSQRTQYF.

The gene calls are TRBV7-9 and TRBJ1-1, with D unclear. CDR1 and CDR2 from the germline V gene are SEHNR and FQNEAQ (reference sequence). This CDR3 comprises 14 residues. V was shortened by 1 base and J by 2 bases, with 8 bases between the two germline ends. CDR3 bases: TGTGCCAGCAGCTTAGATGGGCTAAACACTGAAGCTTTCTTT. Translated: CASSLDGLNTEAFF.

The chain combines TRBV15 with TRBJ2-5; 7 nucleotides align to TRBD1. The CDR3 is 15 amino acids. V lost 0 bases to trimming and J lost 5 bases; unmatched junction nucleotides: 6. From germline, CDR1 is LNHNV and CDR2 YYDKDF (reference sequence). The CDR3 sequence is CATSRDSAGGETQYF. The CDR3 DNA reads TGTGCCACCAGCAGAGATTCGGCAGGGGGTGAGACCCAGTACTTC.

The chain employs TRBV6-1 and TRBJ1-5; 10 bases fit TRBD1. Germline CDR1 reads MNHNS; CDR2 reads SASEGT. This CDR3 has 13 amino acids. The J segment lost 10 bases and the V segment lost 4 bases, leaving 4 bases of the junction unmatched. The CDR3 here is CASSATGGDPQHF. As DNA, the CDR3 is TGTGCCAGCAGTGCGACAGGGGGCGATCCCCAGCATTTT.

V and J are TRBV10-3 and TRBJ2-7, with 9 bases matching TRBD1. J was trimmed by 3 bases and V by 0 bases; bases with no gene match: 6. Germline CDR1 ENHRY, CDR2 SYGVKD. The CDR3 is made up of 16 amino acids. The CDR3: CAISESPGQGLYEQYF. The CDR3 DNA is TGTGCCATCAGTGAGTCCCCGGGACAGGGCCTCTACGAGCAGTACTTC.

This clone was detected once. This chain uses TRBV25-1 with TRBJ1-1; D is uncertain. Germline loops: CDR1 MGHDK, CDR2 SYGVNS. Deletions cut 4 bases from V and 5 bases from J, with 8 bases between. The CDR3 loop spans 12 amino acids. CDR3 in amino acids: CASSAPRTEAFF. The CDR3 bases are TGTGCCAGCAGTGCCCCCAGGACTGAAGCTTTCTTT.

The V call is TRBV6-5, the J call TRBJ1-2, with TRBD1 matching over 9 bases. V was clipped by 0 bases and J by 7 bases; unmatched bases: 9. The length of the CDR3 is 16 residues. CDR1 and CDR2 from the germline V gene are MNHEY and SVGAGI. The CDR3 protein is CASSYSSGGQGGGYTF. CDR3 bases: TGTGCCAGCAGTTACTCGTCGGGGGGACAGGGCGGTGGCTACACCTTC.

CDR3 nucleotide sequence: TGCAGCGTTGATTTGTTGGGACAGGGGTACAATGAGCAGTTCTTC. This translates into CSVDLLGQGYNEQFF. J is TRBJ2-1 and V is TRBV29-1; 10 nucleotides align to TRBD1. The CDR3 has 15 amino acids. Germline lookup yields CDR1 SQVTM and CDR2 ANQGSEA. Trimming removed 3 bases from V and 4 bases from J; junction bases left unmatched: 6.

This chain connects TRBV5-6 to TRBJ1-2; perhaps TRBD1 as D (5 bases). With 0 bases removed from V and 8 bases from J, the gap between germline ends came to 23 bases. Germline loops: CDR1 SGHDT, CDR2 YYEEEE. CDR3 size: 17 residues. The CDR3 bases are TGTGCCAGCAGCTTGGAGGGGATCATGGGTGGTGCGCGAGGCTACACCTTC. Translation: CASSLEGIMGGARGYTF.

This clone was seen more than once but under ten times. The V call is TRBV6-5, the J call TRBJ1-2; TRBD1 might be the D (5 bases). Germline assignment: CDR1 MNHEY and CDR2 SVGAGI. The V and J ends lost 7 bases and 4 bases respectively, with 7 bases between them. The CDR3 loop spans 11 amino acids. The CDR3 DNA is TGTGCCAGCATGACAGTCTATGGCTACACCTTC. This translates into CASMTVYGYTF.

V is TRBV7-9 and J is TRBJ2-3; D is perhaps TRBD1 (6 bases). The CDR3 sequence is 18 residues long. The germline CDR1 and CDR2 sequences are SEHNR and FQNEAQ (reference sequence). Trimming shortened V by 9 bases and J by 0 bases, and 25 bases separated the two germline ends. The CDR3 DNA is TGTGCCAGTCCGTCTGGGGGCAGGGGTGCCCCTAGCACAGATACGCAGTATTTT. This sequence encodes CASPSGGRGAPSTDTQYF.

V gene TRBV6-1 combines with J gene TRBJ2-5; 10 positions agree with TRBD2. The trim removed 6 bases at V and 4 bases at J, leaving 5 bases unmatched. The germline CDR1 and CDR2 sequences are MNHNS and SASEGT. The CDR3 covers 14 residues. CDR3 in amino acids: CASRAVAGGETQYF. The CDR3 DNA reads TGTGCCAGCAGAGCCGTAGCGGGAGGAGAGACCCAGTACTTC.

The gene calls are TRBV5-1 and TRBJ2-1; D may be TRBD1 (5 bases). Germline assignment: CDR1 SGHRS and CDR2 YFSETQ. With 2 bases removed from V and 6 bases from J, the gap between germline ends came to 9 bases. This CDR3 is 13 amino acids long. Here the CDR3 DNA reads TGCGCCAGCAGCTTAATAAGGGGCAATGAGCAGTTCTTC. It specifies CASSLIRGNEQFF.

This clone was seen more than once but under ten times. This chain links TRBV5-6 with TRBJ2-1; weak D call: TRBD2 (5 bases). Germline values: CDR1 SGHDT, CDR2 YYEEEE. Trimming left V 6 bases short and J 6 bases short, with 16 bases between. This CDR3 contains 14 residues. The CDR3 coding sequence is TGTGCCAGCAACCCTTGGGAACTAGTCAATGAGCAGTTCTTC. It specifies CASNPWELVNEQFF.

V is TRBV18 and J is TRBJ2-5; perhaps TRBD2 as D (5 bases). The CDR3 has 12 residues. CDR1 and CDR2 (germline): KGHSH, LQKENI. V was clipped by 3 bases and J by 5 bases, with 7 bases between them. CDR3 region: CASSPRGETQYF. The DNA for the CDR3 is TGTGCCAGCTCACCCCGAGGGGAGACCCAGTACTTC.

V is TRBV7-8 and J is TRBJ2-7; TRBD2 is a possible D gene (5 bases). Germline V gene lookup returns CDR1 SGHVS and CDR2 FQNEAQ. The CDR3 totals 14 residues. V was clipped by 1 base and J by 3 bases, with 10 bases between them. The CDR3 loop reads CASSLEAGFYEQYF. As DNA, the CDR3 is TGTGCCAGCAGCTTAGAGGCGGGTTTCTACGAGCAGTACTTC. Full variable domain (outside the CDR3, taken from reference TRBV7-8 and TRBJ2-7): GAGVSQSPRYKVAKRGQDVALRCDPISGHVSLFWYQQALGQGPEFLTYFQNEAQLDKSGLPSDRFFAERPEGSVSTLKIQRTQQEDSAVYLCASSLEAGFYEQYFGPGTRLTVT.

Regarding this clone: One junction end does not reproduce the germline sequence, and a read error may be involved. The chain has TRBV27 and TRBJ2-2, with TRBD2 matching over 11 bases. Germline CDR1 and CDR2: MNHEY and SMNVEV (reference sequence). The CDR3 is made up of 14 amino acids. CDR3 sequence: CGTSGQENTGELFF. The CDR3 DNA is TGCGGGACTAGCGGACAAGAGAACACCGGGGAGCTGTTTTTT.

The chain links TRBV30 to TRBJ2-1; TRBD2 agrees at 9 bases. Unmatched junction bases numbered 9, after V lost 0 bases and J lost 6 bases. Germline V gene lookup returns CDR1 GTSNPN and CDR2 SVGIG (reference sequence). CDR3 size: 16 residues. This CDR3 reads CAWSVKGGRAANEQFF. The CDR3 DNA sequence: TGTGCCTGGAGTGTAAAGGGCGGGAGGGCCGCCAATGAGCAGTTCTTC.

The rearrangement joins TRBV29-1 to TRBJ2-5, with a possible D match to TRBD1 (6 bases). CDR3 length: 15 amino acids. V lost 3 bases to trimming and J lost 3 bases, with 17 bases between them. Germline V lookup: CDR1 SQVTM, CDR2 ANQGSEA. The CDR3 DNA reads as TGCAGCGTTGAGCCAAACAGGGTTGGGGAAGAGACCCAGTACTTC. It yields the protein CSVEPNRVGEETQYF.

The table lists this clone with a few counts. This sequence joins TRBV5-1 and TRBJ1-4, with 9 bases matching TRBD1. There are 15 residues in the CDR3. The V gene's germline CDR1 is SGHRS and CDR2 YFSETQ. With V trimmed by 1 base and J by 8 bases, 6 bases remained unmatched. CDR3 sequence reads: CASSLQGQGREKLFF. For the CDR3, the DNA is TGCGCCAGCAGCTTGCAGGGACAGGGTAGGGAAAAACTGTTTTTT.

The CDR3: CASSLAARRRKNTEAFF. In nucleotides, the CDR3 is TGTGCCAGCAGCTTAGCAGCGCGCCGGCGGAAGAACACTGAAGCTTTCTTT. This chain joins TRBV7-9 and TRBJ1-1; D not resolved. Germline values: CDR1 SEHNR, CDR2 FQNEAQ (reference sequence). The CDR3 runs 17 residues. V was shortened by 0 bases and J by 1 base, with 15 bases between the two germline ends.

The chain joins TRBV25-1 to TRBJ1-2, with D tentatively TRBD1 (5 bases). Germline V gene data show CDR1 as MGHDK and CDR2 as SYGVNS. Deletions cut 1 base from V and 4 bases from J, with 10 bases between. The CDR3 extends over 14 amino acids. The CDR3 DNA reads TGTGCCAGCAGTGAATTGGAGGGGAGCTATGGCTACACCTTC. Residues: CASSELEGSYGYTF.

J is TRBJ1-2 and V is TRBV5-6; D not certain. Trimming removed 1 base from V and 1 base from J, with 5 bases in between. The CDR3 is made up of 13 amino acids. CDR1 is SGHDT, CDR2 YYEEEE, per germline. CDR3 sequence (DNA): TGTGCCAGCAGCTTGAACTTTAACTATGGCTACACCTTC. Its protein is CASSLNFNYGYTF.

CDR3 region: CASSPDRGRSEAFF. The CDR3 DNA sequence: TGTGCCAGCAGTCCCGACAGGGGGAGGTCTGAAGCTTTCTTT. V and J are TRBV6-5 and TRBJ1-1, with 9 bases matching TRBD1. Losses at the gene ends were 5 bases for V and 6 bases for J; bases not matched to a gene: 7. The CDR3 contains 14 residues. CDR1 is MNHEY, CDR2 SVGAGI, per germline.

The chain combines TRBV4-1 with TRBJ1-4; D remains unclear. Germline assignment: CDR1 MGHRA and CDR2 YSYEKL. The CDR3 loop spans 13 amino acids. Trimming removed 6 bases at V and 7 bases at J, with 12 bases between. In DNA form, the CDR3 reads TGCGCCAGCAGTCACAGCCGATTTGAAAAACTGTTTTTT. It is translated as CASSHSRFEKLFF.

V usage is TRBV6-1 and J usage is TRBJ2-7, with a possible D match to TRBD1 (5 bases). V was shortened by 6 bases and J by 1 base, with 13 bases between the two germline ends. CDR3 length: 14 residues. Germline-derived CDR1 and CDR2 are MNHNS and SASEGT. CDR3 coding DNA: TGTGCCAGCAGAAGGACACGGGCTTCCTACGAGCAGTACTTC. The encoded protein is CASRRTRASYEQYF.

The gene calls are TRBV6-5 and TRBJ1-2, with 9 bases fitting TRBD1. Unmatched junction bases numbered 0, after V lost 0 bases and J lost 1 base. The germline V gene encodes CDR1 MNHEY and CDR2 SVGAGI. This CDR3 has 15 amino acids. The CDR3 nucleotides are TGTGCCAGCAGTTACTCGACAGGGGGTAACTATGGCTACACCTTC. Protein: CASSYSTGGNYGYTF.

The chain couples TRBV6-5 to TRBJ1-5, with D possibly matching TRBD1 (5 bases). Deletions cut 0 bases from V and 2 bases from J, with 11 bases between. The CDR3 sequence is 16 residues long. CDR1 and CDR2 (germline): MNHEY, SVGAGI. The CDR3 region has the DNA TGTGCCAGCAGTTACTCTTTTCAGGGTGGCAATCAGCCCCAGCATTTT. It yields the protein CASSYSFQGGNQPQHF.

This clone has a handful of counts. CDR3 sequence: CASSDGRETYGYTF. Written as DNA, the CDR3 is TGTGCCAGCAGTGACGGTCGGGAAACCTATGGCTACACCTTC. The chain uses TRBV6-4 and TRBJ1-2; D is unclear. The germline gives CDR1 MRHNA, CDR2 SNTAGT. V was pared by 2 bases and J by 4 bases, with 11 bases between. The CDR3 has 14 residues.

V and J are TRBV15 and TRBJ2-3; D unresolved. V shed 0 bases and J shed 0 bases, with 7 bases lying between them. Germline V gene sequence: CDR1 LNHNV, CDR2 YYDKDF (reference sequence). The CDR3 is 15 residues long. This CDR3 is CATSRDNPSTDTQYF. For the CDR3, the DNA is TGTGCCACCAGCAGAGATAATCCTAGCACAGATACGCAGTATTTT. Using reference TRBV15 and TRBJ2-3 for the parts outside the CDR3, the full variable domain is DAMVIQNPRYQVTQFGKPVTLSCSQTLNHNVMYWYQQKSSQAPKLLFHYYDKDFNNEADTPDNFQSRRPNTSFCFLDIRSPGLGDTAMYLCATSRDNPSTDTQYFGPGTRLTVL.